A single sample gave rise to the 20 T cell receptor beta chains below, sequenced in a study of T cell responses to AZD1222 COVID-19 vaccine. The assay was immunoSEQ multiplex PCR, and TCRdb's table has in-frame clones only and misses some. The sample records around 150,000 clones, 85% to 95% being singletons. The sequencing here drew on peripheral blood, taken on day 0 of AZD1222 vaccination. The receptor source for this set is an adult in good health.

The chain has TRBV4-3 and TRBJ1-6; no definite D call. CDR1 and CDR2 from the germline V gene are LGHNA and YSLEER. V gave up 0 bases and J gave up 10 bases, with 7 bases separating them. The CDR3 totals 13 residues. The CDR3, as DNA: TGCGCCAGCAGCCAAGATCAGAAGTCACCCCTCCACTTT. This codes for CASSQDQKSPLHF.

The chain uses TRBV6-1 and TRBJ1-5; weak D call: TRBD1 (6 bases). CDR3 length: 14 residues. V was shortened by 3 bases and J by 7 bases, with 13 bases between the two germline ends. CDR1 and CDR2 (germline): MNHNS, SASEGT. CDR3 amino acids: CASSDTGFGQPQHF. In nucleotides, the CDR3 is TGTGCCAGCAGTGACACAGGGTTTGGGCAGCCCCAGCATTTT.

The chain recombines TRBV28 with TRBJ1-5; perhaps TRBD1 as D (5 bases). CDR1 is MDHEN and CDR2 is SYDVKM in the germline V gene. CDR3 length equals 15 residues. V shed 6 bases and J shed 7 bases, with 19 bases lying between them. The DNA for the CDR3 is TGTGCCAGCAGGAGTATTCGGGGCGCAAGGCAGCCCCAGCATTTT. It specifies CASRSIRGARQPQHF. The variable domain in full, with the rest retrieved from reference TRBV28 and TRBJ1-5, is DVKVTQSSRYLVKRTGEKVFLECVQDMDHENMFWYRQDPGLGLRLIYFSYDVKMKEKGDIPEGYSVSREKKERFSLILESASTNQTSMYLCASRSIRGARQPQHFGDGTRLSIL.

The chain is built from TRBV6-2 or TRBV6-3 and TRBJ2-7, with D perhaps matching TRBD2 (6 bases). Germline V gene lookup returns CDR1 MNHEY and CDR2 SVGEGT. Between the trimmed V and J ends, which lost 4 bases and 2 bases, there was a span of 12 bases. The CDR3 runs to 14 residues. Here the CDR3 DNA reads TGTGCCAGCAGTTCTGTGGGAGGCACCTACGAGCAGTACTTC. Translating gives CASSSVGGTYEQYF.

V gene TRBV11-3 combines with J gene TRBJ2-5; D is unclear. Trimming removed 2 bases from V and 7 bases from J, with 8 bases in between. Germline V gives CDR1 SGHNT, CDR2 YENEEA. The CDR3 is 12 residues long. The CDR3 nucleotides are TGTGCCAGCAGCTTAAATAGTGGGACCCAGTACTTC. Protein: CASSLNSGTQYF.

The V call is TRBV10-3, the J call TRBJ1-1; D may be TRBD1 (5 bases). This CDR3 is 15 amino acids long. Germline V CDR1 and CDR2: ENHRY, SYGVKD. The V end was cut by 3 bases, the J end by 3 bases, with 14 bases between. CDR3 nucleotides: TGTGCCATCAGTGACCCAAAGGAGGGGCACACTGAAGCTTTCTTT. Protein: CAISDPKEGHTEAFF.

The chain uses TRBV6-2 or TRBV6-3 and TRBJ2-3; no clear D gene. V lost 0 bases and J lost 4, with 23 bases in between. The CDR3 runs to 19 residues. Germline CDR1 is MNHEY and CDR2 is SVGEGT. CDR3 nucleotide sequence: TGTGCCAGCAGTTACTCAGCCCCCCTAAGTAGCATACGCGCAGATACGCAGTATTTT. This gives the protein CASSYSAPLSSIRADTQYF.

The table lists this clone with a count of one. The CDR3 bases are TGTGCCAGTAGTATCTTCGGAGCGGTTGGCTCCTACGAGCAGTACTTC. This encodes CASSIFGAVGSYEQYF. The V gene is TRBV19, the J gene TRBJ2-7, with D maybe TRBD2 (5 bases). The CDR3 consists of 16 residues. Germline V gene lookup returns CDR1 LNHDA and CDR2 SQIVND (reference sequence). The V end lost 3 bases, the J end lost 0 bases, and 15 bases lay between the germline ends.

The chain couples TRBV5-1 to TRBJ1-4, with D possibly matching TRBD1 (6 bases). CDR3 size: 15 residues. V shed 4 bases and J shed 7 bases, with 17 bases lying between them. The germline V gene encodes CDR1 SGHRS and CDR2 YFSETQ. The CDR3 protein is CASSPMGGAGEKLFF. In DNA, the CDR3 is TGCGCCAGCAGCCCTATGGGGGGGGCCGGTGAAAAACTGTTTTTT.

This rearrangement joins TRBV7-8 to TRBJ1-3; D perhaps matches TRBD1 (5 bases). The CDR3 totals 15 residues. V gave up 5 bases and J gave up 0 bases, with 11 bases separating them. The germline CDR1 and CDR2 sequences are SGHVS and FQNEAQ. CDR3 loop: CASSPGDHSGNTIYF. CDR3 DNA sequence: TGTGCCAGCAGCCCCGGGGACCACTCTGGAAACACCATATATTTT.

This chain links TRBV29-1 with TRBJ1-1; D not certain. The germline CDR1 and CDR2 sequences are SQVTM and ANQGSEA. This CDR3 region has 8 residues. Trimming removed 3 bases from V and 11 bases from J, with 4 bases in between. CDR3 sequence reads: CSVESAFF. The CDR3 DNA reads TGCAGCGTTGAGTCGGCTTTCTTT.

V and J are TRBV20-1 and TRBJ2-1; possible D gene TRBD2, 5 bases. Germline loops: CDR1 DFQATT, CDR2 SNEGSKA (reference sequence). The ends were cut back, 3 bases at V and 4 bases at J, with 10 bases in the middle. The CDR3 totals 13 residues. The CDR3 here is CSASGLAYNEQFF. The CDR3 nucleotides read TGCAGTGCTAGTGGGCTAGCATACAATGAGCAGTTCTTC.

The rearrangement links TRBV5-1 to TRBJ1-6; D not certain. CDR1 and CDR2 from the germline V gene are SGHRS and YFSETQ. CDR3 size: 15 residues. Trimming removed 1 base at V and 5 bases at J, with 10 bases between. DNA of the CDR3: TGCGCCAGCAGCTTGCCGGCTAGGAATAATTCACCCCTCCACTTT. It codes for CASSLPARNNSPLHF.

This clone was observed a single time. The chain combines TRBV4-1 with TRBJ1-2; the D gene is possibly TRBD1 (5 bases). This CDR3 region has 14 residues. Trimming shortened V by 3 bases and J by 0 bases, and 8 bases separated the two germline ends. Germline V lookup: CDR1 MGHRA, CDR2 YSYEKL. The CDR3 is CASSQPGTNYGYTF. The CDR3 nucleotides read TGCGCCAGCAGCCAGCCAGGGACTAACTATGGCTACACCTTC.

This rearrangement joins TRBV9 to TRBJ2-3, with D maybe TRBD2 (6 bases). V lost 7 bases and J lost 3, with 9 bases in between. Germline V lookup: CDR1 SGDLS, CDR2 YYNGEE. The CDR3 totals 12 residues. CDR3 region: CASGLKTDTQYF. CDR3 DNA: TGTGCCAGCGGACTAAAAACAGATACGCAGTATTTT.

V gene TRBV27 combines with J gene TRBJ1-6, with 8 bases lining up with TRBD1. Trimming took 6 bases from V and 7 from J; bases not matched to a gene: 11. Germline CDR1 and CDR2: MNHEY and SMNVEV (reference sequence). CDR3 length: 16 residues. The CDR3 DNA follows: TGTGCCAGCAGCCGTGGACAGGGTGGACTCAATTCACCCCTCCACTTT. Encoded protein: CASSRGQGGLNSPLHF.

The chain is built from TRBV18 and TRBJ2-3; perhaps TRBD2 as D (6 bases). CDR3 length equals 12 residues. Germline-derived CDR1 and CDR2 are KGHSH and LQKENI. V lost 5 bases and J 7 bases, leaving 10 bases between the germline ends. CDR3 amino acids: CASSTAGNTQYF. The CDR3 DNA reads as TGTGCCAGCTCAACTGCGGGGAATACGCAGTATTTT.

This chain connects TRBV7-2 to TRBJ1-4, with D unclear. V was trimmed by 2 bases and J by 8 bases, leaving 6 bases between them. CDR3 length: 12 residues. CDR1 and CDR2 (germline): SGHTA, FQGNSA. The CDR3: CASSLRHEKLFF. CDR3 bases: TGTGCCAGCAGCTTACGGCACGAAAAACTGTTTTTT.

This chain uses TRBV5-1 with TRBJ2-7; D is ambiguous. The V gene's germline CDR1 is SGHRS and CDR2 YFSETQ. Trimming removed 0 bases from V and 3 bases from J, with 4 bases in between. There are 12 residues in the CDR3. The CDR3 loop is CASSLDFYEQYF. DNA for the CDR3: TGCGCCAGCAGCTTGGACTTCTACGAGCAGTACTTC.

J is TRBJ2-1 and V is TRBV5-8; TRBD2 matches 14 bases. J lost 10 bases, V lost 0 bases, and 9 bases had no gene match. This CDR3 has 17 amino acids. The germline V gene encodes CDR1 SGHTS and CDR2 YDEGEE. The CDR3 DNA reads TGTGCCAGCAGCTTGGCCAGACTAGCGGGGGGGCTAGGCGAGCAGTTCTTC. It specifies CASSLARLAGGLGEQFF.